Following are 24 T cell receptor beta chains from one sample sequenced in a study of T cells in pancreatic ductal adenocarcinoma. Sequenced by immunoSEQ multiplex PCR; TCRdb stores in-frame clones only, minus some. The table includes more than 85,000 clones, more than 90% detected once. No neoadjuvant therapy was given to the selected pancreatic ductal adenocarcinoma patients before their surgery. Specimen: PBMCs. These receptors all stem from a human donor with pancreatic ductal adenocarcinoma.

The table lists this clone with a count of one. For the CDR3, the DNA is TGTGCCAGCAGCCAAGAGTTAGCCATTTTCCCCGGGGAGCTGTTTTTT. Amino acids: CASSQELAIFPGELFF. The rearrangement joins TRBV4-2 to TRBJ2-2; D is undetermined. CDR1 and CDR2 from the germline V gene are LGHNA and YNFKEQ. This CDR3 region has 16 residues. V was clipped by 0 bases and J by 6 bases, with 14 bases between them.

The chain has TRBV9 and TRBJ2-1, with D possibly matching TRBD2 (5 bases). The germline CDR1 and CDR2 sequences are SGDLS and YYNGEE. With 0 bases removed from V and 0 bases from J, the gap between germline ends came to 10 bases. This CDR3 comprises 16 residues. The CDR3 region has the DNA TGTGCCAGCAGCGTAGGGGAGTGGAGCTCCTACAATGAGCAGTTCTTC. Translation: CASSVGEWSSYNEQFF.

The DNA for the CDR3 is TGTGCCAGCGAGGGCCAGGGGATTCCCACGAACGAGCAGTACTTC. This codes for CASEGQGIPTNEQYF. The chain combines TRBV7-9 with TRBJ2-7; a weak D match, TRBD1 (6 bases). Germline CDR1 SEHNR, CDR2 FQNEAQ (reference sequence). CDR3 length equals 15 residues. V was trimmed by 8 bases and J by 5 bases, leaving 22 bases between them.

DNA for the CDR3: TGCAGCGCTAGGACAGGGGGTGCCTACGAGCAGTACTTC. Translating gives CSARTGGAYEQYF. The V gene is TRBV29-1, the J gene TRBJ2-7; 10 nucleotides line up with TRBD1. This CDR3 contains 13 residues. The J segment lost 2 bases and the V segment lost 7 bases, leaving 5 bases of the junction unmatched. Per germline, CDR1 SQVTM and CDR2 ANQGSEA.

This chain connects TRBV5-5 to TRBJ2-5; no clear D gene. Trimming took 2 bases from V and 2 from J, leaving 7 bases between them. From germline, CDR1 is SGHKS and CDR2 YYEKEE (reference sequence). There are 13 residues in the CDR3. This CDR3 reads CASSFWPQETQYF. Here the CDR3 DNA reads TGTGCCAGCAGCTTTTGGCCTCAAGAGACCCAGTACTTC.

The chain couples TRBV2 to TRBJ2-7; D is perhaps TRBD1 (6 bases). V lost 9 bases to trimming and J lost 3 bases, with 15 bases between them. The CDR3 spans 13 residues. CDR1 is SNHLY and CDR2 is FYNNEI in the germline V gene. The CDR3 nucleotides are TGTGCCAGTGGTTCACAGGGTATCTACGAGCAGTACTTC. Protein: CASGSQGIYEQYF.

The chain combines TRBV28 with TRBJ1-1, with D possibly TRBD1 on 5 matching bases. CDR3 length: 13 amino acids. V gave up 6 bases and J gave up 0 bases, with 8 bases separating them. Germline V gene data show CDR1 as MDHEN and CDR2 as SYDVKM. The CDR3 loop reads CASRRQLNTEAFF. The CDR3, as DNA: TGTGCCAGCAGACGACAGCTGAACACTGAAGCTTTCTTT.

This chain links TRBV2 with TRBJ2-5; maybe TRBD2 (5 bases). The CDR3 has 12 amino acids. The V gene lost 8 bases and the J gene lost 6 bases, with 13 bases spanning the gap. In germline, CDR1 is SNHLY, CDR2 FYNNEI. CDR3 region: CASVLGVQTQYF. The CDR3 DNA reads TGTGCCAGCGTGTTGGGAGTGCAGACCCAGTACTTC.

The V and J genes are TRBV9 and TRBJ2-7, with a tentative D call TRBD1 (6 bases). Germline CDR1 reads SGDLS; CDR2 reads YYNGEE. Trimming took off 4 bases at V and 7 bases at J, with 21 bases between the two ends. This CDR3 is built from 15 residues. The CDR3 DNA is TGTGCCAGCAGCCACACAGGGACACCCCAGGGAGAGCAGTACTTC. Amino acid sequence: CASSHTGTPQGEQYF.

In its sample, this clone was seen once. V and J are TRBV20-1 and TRBJ2-5; 7 positions match TRBD2. There are 11 residues in the CDR3. Trimming took 6 bases from V and 5 from J; bases not matched to a gene: 3. Germline V gene lookup returns CDR1 DFQATT and CDR2 SNEGSKA (reference sequence). The CDR3 DNA reads as TGCAGTGCAACTAGCGCTGAGACCCAGTACTTC. This codes for CSATSAETQYF.

The chain is built from TRBV5-8 and TRBJ2-3, with D uncertain. Between the trimmed V and J ends, which lost 1 base and 0 bases, there was a span of 9 bases. Germline CDR1 reads SGHTS; CDR2 reads YDEGEE. The CDR3 sequence is 15 residues long. The CDR3 sequence: CASSLLRVSTDTQYF. CDR3 in DNA: TGTGCCAGCAGCTTGCTCCGCGTAAGCACAGATACGCAGTATTTT.

The chain links TRBV28 to TRBJ2-5; D is undetermined. V lost 5 bases to trimming and J lost 5 bases, with 15 bases between them. The CDR3 has 14 residues. Germline lookup yields CDR1 MDHEN and CDR2 SYDVKM. The CDR3: CASSRLSPLETQYF. The DNA of the CDR3 is TGTGCCAGCAGTCGCCTATCCCCTTTGGAGACCCAGTACTTC.

V and J are TRBV11-2 and TRBJ2-2, with 11 nucleotides matching TRBD2. The V segment lost 5 bases and the J segment 7 bases; nucleotides outside the gene matches: 9. This CDR3 is built from 16 residues. In germline, CDR1 is SGHAT, CDR2 FQNNGV. For the CDR3, the DNA is TGTGCCAGCAGCCGACAACTAGCGGGAGTTGGCGGGGAGCTGTTTTTT. This translates into CASSRQLAGVGGELFF.

V and J are TRBV28 and TRBJ2-7; 7 bases fit TRBD1. This CDR3 comprises 14 residues. The V and J ends lost 1 base and 4 bases, in that order; junction bases with no gene match: 4. CDR1 is MDHEN and CDR2 is SYDVKM in the germline V gene. The CDR3 DNA reads TGTGCCAGCAGTTTATCGGGCAGGGGGTACGAGCAGTACTTC. Translation: CASSLSGRGYEQYF.

This chain's CDR3 is CATTPRGNQPQHF. CDR3 nucleotides: TGCGCCACCACCCCCAGGGGCAATCAGCCCCAGCATTTT. The V call is TRBV10-1, the J call TRBJ1-5, with a tentative D call TRBD1 (5 bases). The CDR3 runs 13 residues. V shed 10 bases and J shed 2 bases, with 12 bases lying between them. The germline V gene has CDR1 WNHNN and CDR2 SYGVQD (reference sequence).

The chain joins TRBV9 to TRBJ2-3, with 15 bases that match TRBD2. The CDR3 runs 18 residues. Germline CDR1 and CDR2: SGDLS and YYNGEE. The V segment lost 0 bases and the J segment 6 bases; nucleotides outside the gene matches: 8. The DNA of the CDR3 is TGTGCCAGCAGCGTAGATATAGGACTAGCGGGAGGGGTGGATACGCAGTATTTT. Translating gives CASSVDIGLAGGVDTQYF.

The chain carries TRBV6-6 and TRBJ1-2, with TRBD1 identical over 7 bases. The CDR3 is 13 amino acids. The V gene end was trimmed by 6 bases and the J gene end by 7 bases; junction bases not matched to a gene: 8. The germline V gene encodes CDR1 MNHNY and CDR2 SVGAGI (reference sequence). The CDR3, as DNA: TGTGCCAGCAGACCCCAGGGGGGAGGTGGCTACACCTTC. This sequence encodes CASRPQGGGGYTF.

This chain uses TRBV5-1 with TRBJ2-1, with 8 nucleotides matching TRBD2. Germline CDR1 is SGHRS and CDR2 is YFSETQ. The CDR3 loop spans 15 amino acids. Trimming took 1 base from V and 9 from J; bases not matched to a gene: 9. The CDR3 here is CASSLSVGRVGEQFF. The CDR3 region has the DNA TGCGCCAGCAGCTTGAGTGTCGGGAGGGTCGGTGAGCAGTTCTTC.

V and J are TRBV6-5 and TRBJ2-7; 8 nucleotides line up with TRBD2. V shed 6 bases and J 3 bases; nucleotides not matched to a gene: 4. This CDR3 is 13 amino acids long. The germline gives CDR1 MNHEY, CDR2 SVGAGI. CDR3 DNA: TGTGCCAGCAGCCGGACTAGCAGCTACGAGCAGTACTTC. Translation: CASSRTSSYEQYF.

V gene TRBV5-1 combines with J gene TRBJ2-5; 10 nucleotides match TRBD2. Germline V gives CDR1 SGHRS, CDR2 YFSETQ. The CDR3 length is 18 residues. Germline trimming cut 0 bases from V and 1 base from J; bases unmatched to any gene: 9. The CDR3 DNA follows: TGCGCCAGCAGCTTGGCCCCCGGAGCGGGAGGGCCCCAAGAGACCCAGTACTTC. It codes for CASSLAPGAGGPQETQYF.

The chain carries TRBV29-1 and TRBJ2-7; perhaps TRBD1 as D (5 bases). Between the trimmed V and J ends, which lost 8 bases and 6 bases, there was a span of 14 bases. The CDR3 extends over 11 amino acids. Looked up from germline, CDR1 is SQVTM and CDR2 is ANQGSEA. CDR3 amino acids: CSIGGAGEQYF. CDR3 DNA sequence: TGCAGCATTGGTGGGGCTGGCGAGCAGTACTTC.

The chain employs TRBV6-6 and TRBJ2-2, with D perhaps matching TRBD1 (6 bases). From germline, CDR1 is MNHNY and CDR2 SVGAGI (reference sequence). Trimming took off 6 bases at V and 1 base at J, with 9 bases between the two ends. There are 14 residues in the CDR3. In DNA form, the CDR3 reads TGTGCCAGCAGACGGGGACAGAACACCGGGGAGCTGTTTTTT. It encodes CASRRGQNTGELFF.

This chain links TRBV7-8 with TRBJ2-7; 8 bases are shared with TRBD2. V shed 5 bases, J shed 5 bases, and the junction held 8 bases outside the gene matches. This CDR3 contains 14 residues. In germline, CDR1 is SGHVS, CDR2 FQNEAQ. CDR3 sequence (DNA): TGTGCCAGCAGCCAAGGACTAGCACCCCACGAGCAGTACTTC. Protein sequence: CASSQGLAPHEQYF.

CDR3 DNA sequence: TGTGCCAGCACCGGAGGCCTAGCGGACCAAAATGAGCAGTTCTTC. This codes for CASTGGLADQNEQFF. V gene TRBV28 combines with J gene TRBJ2-1, with 7 bases aligning to TRBD2. V was clipped by 7 bases and J by 7 bases; unmatched bases: 13. Germline CDR1 reads MDHEN; CDR2 reads SYDVKM. The CDR3 has 15 amino acids.